The table lists the clone carrying this T cell receptor beta chain with many counts. As yet, its antigen is unknown. Original analysis: Construction of a distant-metastasis classifier for papillary thyroid cancer relied on CDR3 differences across clinicopathological groups. Using MiXCR, TCRdb re-called clones from the PCR reads. TCRdb's processing, not the authors', yielded these V and J calls. The sample comprises fewer than 35,000 clones, around 16% of which are singletons, and about a fifth rests with the top ten. These data are taken from a study of metastatic and nonmetastatic thyroid tumors. Overall study context: Repertoires of blood and of tissue (tumor or nodule) from malignant and benign thyroid patients were compared.

Among the patients, none had received any treatment before thyroid surgery. Points from the study as a whole: The study reportedly found significantly higher TCR beta diversity in malignant thyroid tumors than benign nodules, in blood and tumor.

The junction had 13 bases not matched to a gene; V was cut back by 1 base and J by 5 bases. The CDR3 spans 17 residues. Germline V gene lookup returns CDR1 DFQATT and CDR2 SNEGSKA (reference sequence). The sequenced sample consisted of blood. This TCR came from a male donor with papillary thyroid cancer or a benign thyroid nodule (not recorded which). Some clones in this sample may be carry-over from other donors' samples. The chain has TRBV20-1 and TRBJ1-2; 10 bases fit TRBD1. The CDR3 sequence: CSARGRGQGTTEYGYTF. CDR3 coding DNA: TGCAGTGCTAGAGGGCGGGGACAGGGGACGACGGAATATGGCTACACCTTC.